This paragraph reports one TCR beta chain. The antigen remains undetermined. Deletions cut 1 base from V and 4 bases from J, with 15 bases between. Germline V lookup: CDR1 SGHTA, CDR2 FQGNSA. This CDR3 is 16 amino acids long. Quantitative molecular-barcoded 5'-RACE generated the TCR beta libraries. TCRdb reprocessed the 5' RACE reads with MiXCR, giving one entry per CDR3 protein. The sample records around 320,000 distinct CDR3 sequences, roughly 20% being singletons. This sample was taken from a study of CD8 T cells in ankylosing spondylitis. Overall study results and limits: In synovial fluid and blood from reactive arthritis, some motif variants were previously reported. A CD8+ phenotype characterized the disease-linked clones, which were relatively rare in peripheral blood. Reports say disease-linked clones showed up significantly more in matched ankylosing spondylitis synovial fluid.

The sequence was collected from a female donor with ankylosing spondylitis or in good health (not recorded which). Material for sequencing was blood, either unsorted or a sorted T cell fraction (not recorded which). The chain carries TRBV7-2 and TRBJ2-3; D is perhaps TRBD2 (6 bases). CDR3 loop: CASSLDFGRVADTQYF. The CDR3 coding sequence is TGTGCCAGCAGCTTAGATTTCGGGAGAGTAGCAGATACGCAGTATTTT.